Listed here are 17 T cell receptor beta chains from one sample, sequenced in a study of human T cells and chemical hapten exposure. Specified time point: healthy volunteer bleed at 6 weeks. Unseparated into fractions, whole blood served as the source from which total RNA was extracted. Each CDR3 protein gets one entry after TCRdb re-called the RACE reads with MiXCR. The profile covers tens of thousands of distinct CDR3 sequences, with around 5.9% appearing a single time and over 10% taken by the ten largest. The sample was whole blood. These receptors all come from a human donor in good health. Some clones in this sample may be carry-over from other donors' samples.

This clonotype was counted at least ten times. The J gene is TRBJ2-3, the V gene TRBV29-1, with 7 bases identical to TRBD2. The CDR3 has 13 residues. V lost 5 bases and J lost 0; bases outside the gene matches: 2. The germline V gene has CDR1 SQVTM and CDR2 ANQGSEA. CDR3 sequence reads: CSVTSASTDTQYF. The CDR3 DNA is TGCAGCGTTACTAGCGCGAGCACAGATACGCAGTATTTT.

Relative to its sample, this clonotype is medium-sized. The CDR3 region is CASSLGPGTTGANVLTF. In DNA, the CDR3 is TGCGCCAGCAGCTTGGGCCCTGGAACGACTGGGGCCAACGTCCTGACTTTC. This chain links TRBV5-1 with TRBJ2-6, with D hard to call. Germline V lookup: CDR1 SGHRS, CDR2 YFSETQ. Trimming cost V 0 bases and J 2 bases, with 12 bases left between them. The length of the CDR3 is 17 residues. Full variable domain (outside the CDR3, taken from reference TRBV5-1 and TRBJ2-6): KAGVTQTPRYLIKTRGQQVTLSCSPISGHRSVSWYQQTPGQGLQFLFEYFSETQRNKGNFPGRFSGRQFSNSRSEMNVSTLELGDSALYLCASSLGPGTTGANVLTFGAGSRLTVL.

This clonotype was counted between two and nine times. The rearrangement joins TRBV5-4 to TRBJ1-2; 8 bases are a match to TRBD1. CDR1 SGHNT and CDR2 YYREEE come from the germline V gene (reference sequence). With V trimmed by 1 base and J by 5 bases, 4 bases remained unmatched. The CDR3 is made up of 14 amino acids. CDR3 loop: CASSLNDRGYGYTF. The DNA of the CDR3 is TGTGCCAGCAGCTTGAACGACAGGGGATATGGCTACACCTTC.

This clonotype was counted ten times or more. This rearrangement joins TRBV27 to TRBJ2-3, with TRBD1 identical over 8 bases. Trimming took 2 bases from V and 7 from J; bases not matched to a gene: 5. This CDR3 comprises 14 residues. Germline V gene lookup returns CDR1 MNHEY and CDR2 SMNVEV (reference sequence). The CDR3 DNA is TGTGCCAGCAGTTTAGGACAGGGACGAAATACGCAGTATTTT. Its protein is CASSLGQGRNTQYF.

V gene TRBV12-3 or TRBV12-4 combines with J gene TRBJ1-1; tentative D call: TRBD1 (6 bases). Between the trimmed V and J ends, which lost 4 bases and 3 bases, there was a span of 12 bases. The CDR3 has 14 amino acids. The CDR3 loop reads CASSSDSMYTEAFF. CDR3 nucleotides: TGTGCCAGCAGTTCGGACAGTATGTACACTGAAGCTTTCTTT.

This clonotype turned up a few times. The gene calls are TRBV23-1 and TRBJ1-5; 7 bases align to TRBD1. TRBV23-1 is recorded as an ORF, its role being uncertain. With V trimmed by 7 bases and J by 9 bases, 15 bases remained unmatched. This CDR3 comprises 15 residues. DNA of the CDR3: TGCGCCAGCACTACCCGGGGACAGAGCTTGTGGCCCCAGCATTTT. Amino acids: CASTTRGQSLWPQHF.

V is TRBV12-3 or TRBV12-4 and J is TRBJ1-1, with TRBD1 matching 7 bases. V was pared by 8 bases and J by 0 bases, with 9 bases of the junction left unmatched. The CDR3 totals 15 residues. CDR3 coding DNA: TGTGCCAGCTGGGACAGCCCCTTTATGAACACTGAAGCTTTCTTT. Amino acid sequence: CASWDSPFMNTEAFF.

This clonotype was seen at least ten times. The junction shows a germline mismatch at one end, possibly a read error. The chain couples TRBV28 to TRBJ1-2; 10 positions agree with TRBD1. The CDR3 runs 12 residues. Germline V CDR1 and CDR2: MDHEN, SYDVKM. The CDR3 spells CASRSGQGTPFF. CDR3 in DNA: TGTGCCAGCAGGTCGGGACAGGGGACCCCCTTCTTC.

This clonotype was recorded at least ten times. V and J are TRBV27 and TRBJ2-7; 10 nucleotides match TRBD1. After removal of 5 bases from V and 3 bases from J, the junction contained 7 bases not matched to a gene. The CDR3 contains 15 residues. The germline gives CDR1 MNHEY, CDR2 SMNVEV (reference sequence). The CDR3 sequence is CASSRDRGHVYEQYF. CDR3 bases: TGTGCCAGCAGTCGTGACAGGGGGCATGTCTACGAGCAGTACTTC.

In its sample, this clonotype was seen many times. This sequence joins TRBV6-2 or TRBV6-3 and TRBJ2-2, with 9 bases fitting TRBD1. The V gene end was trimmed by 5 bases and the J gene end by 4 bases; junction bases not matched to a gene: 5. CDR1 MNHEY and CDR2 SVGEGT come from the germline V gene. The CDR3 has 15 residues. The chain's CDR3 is CASSGDRDLTGELFF. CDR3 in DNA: TGTGCCAGCAGTGGGGACAGGGACCTCACCGGGGAGCTGTTTTTT.

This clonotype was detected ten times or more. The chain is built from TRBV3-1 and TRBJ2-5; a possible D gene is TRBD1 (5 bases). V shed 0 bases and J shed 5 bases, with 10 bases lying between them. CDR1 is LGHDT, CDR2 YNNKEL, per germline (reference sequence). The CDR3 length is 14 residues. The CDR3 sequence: CASSQDRARETQYF. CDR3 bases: TGTGCCAGCAGCCAAGACAGGGCGCGGGAGACCCAGTACTTC.

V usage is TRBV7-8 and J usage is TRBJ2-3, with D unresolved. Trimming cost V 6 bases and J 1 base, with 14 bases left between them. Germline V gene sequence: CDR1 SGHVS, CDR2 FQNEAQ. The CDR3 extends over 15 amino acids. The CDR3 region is CASSLDRRGTDTQYF. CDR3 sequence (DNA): TGTGCCAGCAGTCTTGATCGCCGGGGCACAGATACGCAGTATTTT.

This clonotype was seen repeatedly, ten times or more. CDR3 residues: CASSLVAGLGFTGELFF. The CDR3 bases are TGTGCCAGCAGCTTGGTCGCAGGGTTGGGTTTTACCGGGGAGCTGTTTTTT. The chain carries TRBV11-2 and TRBJ2-2; a weak D match, TRBD1 (5 bases). This CDR3 comprises 17 residues. Trimming pared 3 bases from V and 5 bases from J, leaving 19 bases between. Germline CDR1 SGHAT, CDR2 FQNNGV.

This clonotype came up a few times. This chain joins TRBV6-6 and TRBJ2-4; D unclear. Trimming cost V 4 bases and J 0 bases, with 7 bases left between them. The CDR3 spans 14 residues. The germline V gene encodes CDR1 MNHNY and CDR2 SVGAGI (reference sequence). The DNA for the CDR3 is TGTGCCAGCAGTTCCCCCCTAGCCAAAAACATTCAGTACTTC. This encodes CASSSPLAKNIQYF.

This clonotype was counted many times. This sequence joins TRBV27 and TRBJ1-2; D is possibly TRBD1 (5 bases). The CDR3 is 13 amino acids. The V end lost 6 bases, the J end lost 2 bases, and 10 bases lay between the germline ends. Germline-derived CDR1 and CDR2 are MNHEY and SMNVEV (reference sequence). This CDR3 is CASRMTANYGYTF. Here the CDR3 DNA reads TGTGCCAGCAGAATGACAGCGAACTATGGCTACACCTTC.

CDR3 nucleotide sequence: TGTGCCAGCAGTTTCGGCCAGGGGGACAATCAGCCCCAGCATTTT. As protein: CASSFGQGDNQPQHF. This chain joins TRBV27 and TRBJ1-5, with 7 bases fitting TRBD1. In germline, CDR1 is MNHEY, CDR2 SMNVEV (reference sequence). V lost 3 bases and J lost 3; bases outside the gene matches: 5. CDR3 length: 15 amino acids.

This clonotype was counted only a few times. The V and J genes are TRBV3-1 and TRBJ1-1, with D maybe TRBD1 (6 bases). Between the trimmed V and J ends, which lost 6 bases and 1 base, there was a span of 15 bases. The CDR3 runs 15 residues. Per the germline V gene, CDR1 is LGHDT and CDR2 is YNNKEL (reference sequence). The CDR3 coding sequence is TGTGCCAGCAGTCAACTCGGACAGCCGAACACTGAAGCTTTCTTT. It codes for CASSQLGQPNTEAFF.